This T cell receptor (beta chain) is from a study of Ad26.COV2.S vaccination and SARS-CoV-2 variants. Profiled with immunoSEQ multiplex PCR; TCRdb holds only in-frame clones, not every one. Among 440,000 or so clones listed, over 80% were seen once. Germline V gene data show CDR1 as SGHTA and CDR2 as FQGNSA. Unmatched junction bases numbered 13, after V lost 2 bases and J lost 7 bases. The CDR3 is 17 residues long. This clone showed up just once. Stated treatment: about 20 received Ad26.COV2.S at low or high dose, single or two shots; about five received placebo; per-sample allocation not given. Sampling was performed 63 days after the first vaccine or placebo injection.

The TCR originated in a person between 18 and 60 years old who received the Ad26.COV2.S COVID-19 vaccine or a placebo. This chain connects TRBV7-2 to TRBJ2-2, with 7 bases fitting TRBD1. Specimen: peripheral blood, collected in a trial of Ad26.COV2.S vaccine versus placebo. The CDR3: CASSLLSQGVQYGELFF. The CDR3 nucleotides are TGTGCCAGCAGCTTACTCTCCCAGGGGGTTCAATACGGGGAGCTGTTTTTT.